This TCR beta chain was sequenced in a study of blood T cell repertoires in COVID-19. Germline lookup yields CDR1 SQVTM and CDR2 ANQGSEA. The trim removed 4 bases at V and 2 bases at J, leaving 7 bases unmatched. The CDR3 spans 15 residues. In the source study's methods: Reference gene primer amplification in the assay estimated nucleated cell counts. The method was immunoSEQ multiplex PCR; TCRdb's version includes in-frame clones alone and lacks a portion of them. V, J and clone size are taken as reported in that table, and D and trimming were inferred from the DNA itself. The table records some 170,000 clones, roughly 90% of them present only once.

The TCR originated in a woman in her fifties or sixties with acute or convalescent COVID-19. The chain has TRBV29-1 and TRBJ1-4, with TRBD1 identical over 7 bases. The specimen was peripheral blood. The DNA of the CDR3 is TGCAGCGTTGCAATAAAACAGGGGACTAATGAAAAACTGTTTTTT. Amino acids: CSVAIKQGTNEKLFF.